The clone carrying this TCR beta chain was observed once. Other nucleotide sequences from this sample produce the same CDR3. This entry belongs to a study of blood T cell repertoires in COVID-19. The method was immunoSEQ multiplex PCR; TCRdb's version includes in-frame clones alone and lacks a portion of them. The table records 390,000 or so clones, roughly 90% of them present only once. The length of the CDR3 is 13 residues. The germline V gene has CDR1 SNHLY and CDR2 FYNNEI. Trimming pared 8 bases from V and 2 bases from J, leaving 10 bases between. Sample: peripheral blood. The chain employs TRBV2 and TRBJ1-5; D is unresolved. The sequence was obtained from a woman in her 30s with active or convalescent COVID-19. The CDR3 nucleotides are TGTGCCAGCCGTCGGGAAGGCAATCAGCCCCAGCATTTT. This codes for CASRREGNQPQHF.